These T cell receptor beta chains were read from a single sample in a study of early T cells in non-severe SARS-CoV-2 infection. Each CDR3 protein is one row after TCRdb ran MiXCR on the 5' RACE reads. The table has approximately 77,000 distinct CDR3 sequences, about a sixth seen once. The material sequenced was whole blood. The receptors stem from an adult who was a healthcare worker with PCR-confirmed SARS-CoV-2 infection or an uninfected control (not recorded which). CDR3s include the opening cysteine and the closing phenylalanine or tryptophan. The D gene is left open where the match is weak. Some rows mark clone size as missing; the rest say once, few, many or name a class of expanded clone.

16	TRBJ2-1	-	TRBD2	TRBV27	TGTGCCAGCAGTTGGTCTGCGGGGGGCTCCTACAATGAGCAGTTCTTC	CASSWSAGGSYNEQFF
11	TRBJ1-1	few	-	TRBV28	TGTGCCAGCAGCAAGAACACTGAAGCTTTCTTT	CASSKNTEAFF
15	TRBJ1-5	many	-	TRBV5-1	TGCGCCAGCAGCTTGGGTGCAGGGACGACGCAGCCCCAGCATTTT	CASSLGAGTTQPQHF
14	TRBJ2-1	few	TRBD2	TRBV7-9	TGTGCCAGCAGCTTAGGAGGGACTAGCAATGAGCAGTTCTTC	CASSLGGTSNEQFF
11	TRBJ1-5	-	-	TRBV20-1	TGCAGTGCTAGCCCGAATCAGCCCCAGCATTTT	CSASPNQPQHF
14	TRBJ1-1	few	TRBD1	TRBV28	TGTGCCAGCAGGCGACAGGGGGCGAACACTGAAGCTTTCTTT	CASRRQGANTEAFF
16	TRBJ2-5	few	TRBD2	TRBV18	TGTGCCAGCTCACCAGAACTAGCGGGGAGGCAAGAGACCCAGTACTTC	CASSPELAGRQETQYF
17	TRBJ2-6	-	-	TRBV7-9	TGTGCCAGCAGCTTAGTTTCGTTGAACTCTGGGGCCAACGTCCTGACTTTC	CASSLVSLNSGANVLTF
15	TRBJ2-1	-	TRBD2	TRBV11-2	TGTGCCAGCGGAACCCTAGCGGTTCGCTACAATGAGCAGTTCTTC	CASGTLAVRYNEQFF
13	TRBJ1-1	-	-	TRBV21-1	TGTGCCAGCAGCAAAGAAACGGAGACTGAAGCTTTCTTT	CASSKETETEAFF
14	TRBJ2-4	-	TRBD2	TRBV7-6	TGTGCCAGCAGCTTAGGGGCGGGAGAAAACATTCAGTACTTC	CASSLGAGENIQYF
15	TRBJ1-2	-	-	TRBV29-1	TGCAGCGCGACAACAGACAGGCCACATAACTATGGCTACACCTTC	CSATTDRPHNYGYTF
16	TRBJ2-7	-	-	TRBV5-1	TGCGCCAGCAGCTTGCTATCCGGGACGGGTCCCTACGAGCAGTACTTC	CASSLLSGTGPYEQYF
17	TRBJ2-7	many	-	TRBV7-9	TGTGCCAGCAGCTCCCCATCGAGACAGGCGAGCTCCTACGAGCAGTACTTC	CASSSPSRQASSYEQYF
15	TRBJ2-3	many	TRBD1	TRBV11-2	TGTGCCAGCAGCTTGGACAGGTCTAGCACAGATACGCAGTATTTT	CASSLDRSSTDTQYF
14	TRBJ1-1	-	-	TRBV4-1	TGCGCCAGCAGGGGGACACTTAAGAACACTGAAGCTTTCTTT	CASRGTLKNTEAFF
16	TRBJ2-7	-	TRBD2	TRBV12-3/TRBV12-4	TGTGCCAGCAGTTACGGACTAGCGGCGGGGTCCTACGAGCAGTACTTC	CASSYGLAAGSYEQYF
17	TRBJ2-3	-	TRBD2	TRBV4-2	TGTGCCAGCAGCCAAGATCGGCAGCGGGGGCAAACAGATACGCAGTATTTT	CASSQDRQRGQTDTQYF
15	TRBJ2-3	-	-	TRBV4-2	TGTGCCAGCAGACCCGCACAGAACGGCCCAGATCCGCAGTATTTT	CASRPAQNGPDPQYF
16	TRBJ1-1	many	TRBD1	TRBV4-1	TGCGCCAGCAGCCAAGAGTGGCGACAGGGTTACACTGAAGCTTTCTTT	CASSQEWRQGYTEAFF
12	TRBJ1-4	-	-	TRBV24-1	TGTGCCACCAGTGATCCGGGGGGAAAACTGTTTTTT	CATSDPGGKLFF
13	TRBJ2-7	few	-	TRBV11-1	TGTGCCAGCAGCCTCCCGGAAGCCTACGAGCAGTACTTC	CASSLPEAYEQYF
15	TRBJ2-7	few	TRBD1	TRBV4-1	TGCGCCAGCAGCGCAGCCGGGACAGGGGTAGGCGAGCAGTACTTC	CASSAAGTGVGEQYF
16	TRBJ2-7	few	TRBD2	TRBV7-3	TGTGCCAGCAGCCCCTGGGGGCCAGCGGGAGAGTACGAGCAGTACTTC	CASSPWGPAGEYEQYF
14	TRBJ1-5	-	-	TRBV2	TGTGCCAGCAGTGAACCCAGGGGCGGTCAGCCCCAGCATTTT	CASSEPRGGQPQHF
15	TRBJ2-7	-	TRBD1	TRBV3-1	TGTGCCAGCAGCCAAGATGGGACAGGGGGTGGCGAGCAGTACTTC	CASSQDGTGGGEQYF
12	TRBJ1-5	-	-	TRBV6-5	TGTGCCAGCTCCCGGGGCGATCAGCCCCAGCATTTT	CASSRGDQPQHF
17	TRBJ2-3	-	-	TRBV7-3	TGTGCCAGTAGCTTAACCCATCTGTTTGGGAGCACAGATACGCAGTATTTT	CASSLTHLFGSTDTQYF
15	TRBJ1-2	-	TRBD1	TRBV7-9	TGTGCCAGCAGCTCCCGGGACAGGGGGCTTCATGGCTACACCTTC	CASSSRDRGLHGYTF
14	TRBJ2-2	-	-	TRBV14	TGTGCCAGCAGCCAAGATTTCAACACCGGGGAGCTGTTTTTT	CASSQDFNTGELFF
16	TRBJ1-4	-	-	TRBV9	TGTGCCAGCAGCAGGACAGTTGGGGGGCTAGGGGAAAAACTGTTTTTT	CASSRTVGGLGEKLFF
14	TRBJ2-5	few	-	TRBV29-1	TGCAGCGTTGAAGGGGTTAGCGGAGGGAGGACCCAGTACTTC	CSVEGVSGGRTQYF
15	TRBJ1-2	few	-	TRBV4-3	TGCGCCAGCAGCCAAGGGCGCAGGTCTAACTATGGCTACACCTTC	CASSQGRRSNYGYTF
14	TRBJ1-2	few	-	TRBV20-1	TGCAGTGCTAGAGGTGGGGCGGATCCCTATGGCTACACCTTC	CSARGGADPYGYTF
13	TRBJ1-2	many	-	TRBV10-3	TGTGCCATCAGTGAGATCGGGGACTATGGCTACACCTTC	CAISEIGDYGYTF
13	TRBJ1-1	-	TRBD1	TRBV28	TGTGCCAGCAGTCCCGACAGGGGGCGCAAAGCTTTCTTT	CASSPDRGRKAFF
14	TRBJ1-1	few	TRBD1	TRBV20-1	TGCAGTGCTCAGGGGGCTAAAATGAACACTGAAGCTTTCTTT	CSAQGAKMNTEAFF
16	TRBJ1-4	-	-	TRBV5-1	TGCGCCAGCAGCGCGACAGTCTCTTCAACTAATGAAAAACTGTTTTTT	CASSATVSSTNEKLFF
14	TRBJ1-2	-	-	TRBV29-1	TGCAGCGTCGAAATTGGTGCAGCTAACTATGGCTACACCTTC	CSVEIGAANYGYTF
11	TRBJ1-2	many	TRBD1	TRBV29-1	TGCAGCGGCTTGACAGGGAATGGCTACACCTTC	CSGLTGNGYTF
15	TRBJ1-5	few	TRBD1	TRBV4-1	TGCGCCAGCAGCCAAGCCGACAGGGGTGATCAGCCCCAGCATTTT	CASSQADRGDQPQHF
13	TRBJ1-1	-	-	TRBV7-8	TGTGCCAGCAGCTTAAGGGGAGGGATTGAAGCTTTCTTT	CASSLRGGIEAFF
13	TRBJ2-5	-	-	TRBV2	TGTGCCAGCAGCGGGGAGCCTCAGGAGACCCAGTACTTC	CASSGEPQETQYF
13	TRBJ2-7	-	-	TRBV20-1	TGCAGTGCTGGAAGGGCTACCACCTACGAGCAGTACTTC	CSAGRATTYEQYF
14	TRBJ2-5	many	TRBD2	TRBV5-1	TGCGCCAGCAGCCCCCAGGGAGGGCAAGAGACCCAGTACTTC	CASSPQGGQETQYF
15	TRBJ2-1	few	TRBD2	TRBV7-2	TGTGCCAGCAGTTTCGGGACTAGCGGGAACAATGAGCAGTTCTTC	CASSFGTSGNNEQFF
14	TRBJ2-3	few	-	TRBV6-6	TGTGCCAGCAGTCCCCTTCAGGGGACAGATACGCAGTATTTT	CASSPLQGTDTQYF
12	TRBJ1-1	few	-	TRBV24-1	TGTGCCACCAGTTTGACAGGCTTTGAAGCTTTCTTT	CATSLTGFEAFF
15	TRBJ1-2	many	-	TRBV7-2	TGTGCCAGCAGCTTAGCTCTGCGTGCAGGCTATGGCTACACCTTC	CASSLALRAGYGYTF
14	TRBJ2-7	-	-	TRBV20-1	TGCAGTGCTAGAGATCTTCTCGGGACATACGAGCAGTACTTC	CSARDLLGTYEQYF
19	TRBJ2-1	-	TRBD1	TRBV30	TGTGCCTGGAGTTCATTACGGACAGGGGGCGCTAGGGCCTACAATGAGCAGTTCTTC	CAWSSLRTGGARAYNEQFF
15	TRBJ1-1	-	-	TRBV6-1	TGTGCCAGCAGTGAAGAGGGATCCTTCGGAGCTGAAGCTTTCTTT	CASSEEGSFGAEAFF
14	TRBJ2-7	-	TRBD1	TRBV7-2	TGTGCCAGCAGCCGACGGGACAGGGTCCCCGAGCAGTACTTC	CASSRRDRVPEQYF